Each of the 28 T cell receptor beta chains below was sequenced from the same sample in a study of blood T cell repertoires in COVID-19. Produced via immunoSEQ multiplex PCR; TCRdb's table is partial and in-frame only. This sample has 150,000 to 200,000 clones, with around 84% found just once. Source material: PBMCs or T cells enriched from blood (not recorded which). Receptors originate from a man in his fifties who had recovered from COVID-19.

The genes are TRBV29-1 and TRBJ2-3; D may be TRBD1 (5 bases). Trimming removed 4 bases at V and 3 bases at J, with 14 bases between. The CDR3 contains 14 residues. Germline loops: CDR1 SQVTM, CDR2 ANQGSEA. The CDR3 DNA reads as TGCAGCGTTGGCCAGGGCCTGAGTACAGATACGCAGTATTTT. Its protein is CSVGQGLSTDTQYF.

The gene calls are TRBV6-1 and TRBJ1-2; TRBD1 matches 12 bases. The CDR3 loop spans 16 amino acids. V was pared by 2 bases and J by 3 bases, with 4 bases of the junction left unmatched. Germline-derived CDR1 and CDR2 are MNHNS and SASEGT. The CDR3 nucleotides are TGTGCCAGCAGTGAATCCGGGACAGGGGGCTACTATGGCTACACCTTC. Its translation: CASSESGTGGYYGYTF.

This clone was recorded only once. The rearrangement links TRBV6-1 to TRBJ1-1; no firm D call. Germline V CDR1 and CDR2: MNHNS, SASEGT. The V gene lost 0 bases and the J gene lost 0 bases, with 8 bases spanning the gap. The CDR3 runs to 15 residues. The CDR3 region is CASSEASLMNTEAFF. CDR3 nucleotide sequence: TGTGCCAGCAGTGAAGCGTCACTGATGAACACTGAAGCTTTCTTT.

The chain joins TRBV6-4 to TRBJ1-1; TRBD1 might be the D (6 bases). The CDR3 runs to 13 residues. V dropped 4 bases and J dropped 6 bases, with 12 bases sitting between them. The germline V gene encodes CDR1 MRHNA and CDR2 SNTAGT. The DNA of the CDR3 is TGTGCCAGCAGTGCGCAAGCAGGGGCTGAAGCTTTCTTT. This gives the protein CASSAQAGAEAFF.

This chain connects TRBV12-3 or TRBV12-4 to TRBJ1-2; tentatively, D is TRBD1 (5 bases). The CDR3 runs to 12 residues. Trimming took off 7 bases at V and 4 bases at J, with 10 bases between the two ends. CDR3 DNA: TGTGCCAGCACCGAGCAGGGCTATGGCTACACCTTC. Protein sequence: CASTEQGYGYTF.

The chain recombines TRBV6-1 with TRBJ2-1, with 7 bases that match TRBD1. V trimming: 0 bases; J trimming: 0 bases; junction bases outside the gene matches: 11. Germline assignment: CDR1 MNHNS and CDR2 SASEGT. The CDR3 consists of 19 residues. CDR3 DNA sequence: TGTGCCAGCAGTGAAGCTGGGACAGCCGGCTACAGCTCCTACAATGAGCAGTTCTTC. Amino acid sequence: CASSEAGTAGYSSYNEQFF.

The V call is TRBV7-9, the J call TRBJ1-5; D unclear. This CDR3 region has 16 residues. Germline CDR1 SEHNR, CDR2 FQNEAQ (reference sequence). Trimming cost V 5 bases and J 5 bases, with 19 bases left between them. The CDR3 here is CASSPEGPDAYQPQHF. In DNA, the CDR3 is TGTGCCAGCAGCCCAGAGGGTCCGGACGCCTATCAGCCCCAGCATTTT.

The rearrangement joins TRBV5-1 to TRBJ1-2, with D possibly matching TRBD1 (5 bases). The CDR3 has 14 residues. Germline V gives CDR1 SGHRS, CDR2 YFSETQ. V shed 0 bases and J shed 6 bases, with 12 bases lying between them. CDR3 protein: CASSLVQVDDGYTF. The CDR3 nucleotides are TGCGCCAGCAGCTTGGTACAGGTTGACGATGGCTACACCTTC.

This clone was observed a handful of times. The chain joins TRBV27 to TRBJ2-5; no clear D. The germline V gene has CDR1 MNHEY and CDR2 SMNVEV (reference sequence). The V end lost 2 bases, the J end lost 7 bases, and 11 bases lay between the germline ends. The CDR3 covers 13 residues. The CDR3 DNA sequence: TGTGCCAGCAGTTTAAAACCACTGTCGACCCAGTACTTC. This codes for CASSLKPLSTQYF.

CDR3 sequence reads: CASSNRDRDNEQFF. The CDR3 nucleotides are TGTGCCAGCAGCAACCGGGACAGGGACAATGAGCAGTTCTTC. The rearrangement uses TRBV5-4 and TRBJ2-1; 9 nucleotides line up with TRBD1. V was clipped by 4 bases and J by 5 bases; unmatched bases: 4. Germline V CDR1 and CDR2: SGHNT, YYREEE (reference sequence). The length of the CDR3 is 14 residues.

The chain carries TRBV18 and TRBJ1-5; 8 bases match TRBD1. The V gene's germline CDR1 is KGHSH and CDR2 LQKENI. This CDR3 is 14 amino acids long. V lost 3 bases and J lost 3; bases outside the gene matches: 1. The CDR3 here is CASSPGQDNQPQHF. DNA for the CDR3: TGTGCCAGCTCACCGGGACAGGACAATCAGCCCCAGCATTTT. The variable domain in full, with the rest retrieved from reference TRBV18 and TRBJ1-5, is NAGVMQNPRHLVRRRGQEARLRCSPMKGHSHVYWYRQLPEEGLKFMVYLQKENIIDESGMPKERFSAEFPKEGPSILRIQQVVRGDSAAYFCASSPGQDNQPQHFGDGTRLSIL.

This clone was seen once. CDR3: CASSVDSGGASRNIQYF. The CDR3 region has the DNA TGTGCCAGCAGCGTAGACAGCGGGGGGGCTAGTCGGAACATTCAGTACTTC. The gene calls are TRBV9 and TRBJ2-4; 10 positions agree with TRBD2. Losses at the gene ends were 0 bases for V and 7 bases for J; bases not matched to a gene: 10. The germline gives CDR1 SGDLS, CDR2 YYNGEE. The CDR3 consists of 17 residues. Combining the CDR3 with reference TRBV9 and TRBJ2-4 gives the whole variable domain DSGVTQTPKHLITATGQRVTLRCSPRSGDLSVYWYQQSLDQGLQFLIQYYNGEERAKGNILERFSAQQFPDLHSELNLSSLELGDSALYFCASSVDSGGASRNIQYFGAGTRLSVL.

The DNA of the CDR3 is TGTGCCACCAGTGACCGGGACAGGGGAATACCGGGCTATGGCTACACCTTC. Encoded protein: CATSDRDRGIPGYGYTF. The chain uses TRBV24-1 and TRBJ1-2; 10 nucleotides match TRBD1. V lost 4 bases to trimming and J lost 4 bases; unmatched junction nucleotides: 11. CDR1 and CDR2 from the germline V gene are KGHDR and SFDVKD. The CDR3 sequence is 17 residues long.

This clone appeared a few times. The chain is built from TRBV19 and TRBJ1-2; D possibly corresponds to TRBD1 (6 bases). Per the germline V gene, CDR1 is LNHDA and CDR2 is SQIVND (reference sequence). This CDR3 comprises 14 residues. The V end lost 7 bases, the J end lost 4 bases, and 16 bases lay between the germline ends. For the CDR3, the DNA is TGTGCCAGTACCATGGGGGGGGCTTTCTATGGCTACACCTTC. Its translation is CASTMGGAFYGYTF.

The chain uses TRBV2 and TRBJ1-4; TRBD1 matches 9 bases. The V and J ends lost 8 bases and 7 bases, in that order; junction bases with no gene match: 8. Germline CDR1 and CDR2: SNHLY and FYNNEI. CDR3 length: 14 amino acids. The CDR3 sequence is CASVDRGRSEKLFF. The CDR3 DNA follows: TGTGCCAGCGTCGACAGGGGGAGAAGTGAAAAACTGTTTTTT.

CDR3 sequence: CASSLEADRSYNSPLHF. The CDR3 DNA sequence: TGTGCCAGCAGCCTAGAGGCGGACAGATCCTATAATTCACCCCTCCACTTT. The chain combines TRBV3-1 (or the pseudogene TRBV3-2) with TRBJ1-6; maybe TRBD1 (6 bases). V lost 4 bases, J lost 1 base, and 14 bases lay in between. The CDR3 length is 17 residues. The germline gives CDR1 LGHDT, CDR2 YNNKEL (reference sequence).

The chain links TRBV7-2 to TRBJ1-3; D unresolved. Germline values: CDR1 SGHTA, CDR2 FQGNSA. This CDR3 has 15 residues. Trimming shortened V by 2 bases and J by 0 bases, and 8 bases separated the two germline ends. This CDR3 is CASSLSSSSGNTIYF. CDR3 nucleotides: TGTGCCAGCAGCTTAAGCTCGAGCTCTGGAAACACCATATATTTT.

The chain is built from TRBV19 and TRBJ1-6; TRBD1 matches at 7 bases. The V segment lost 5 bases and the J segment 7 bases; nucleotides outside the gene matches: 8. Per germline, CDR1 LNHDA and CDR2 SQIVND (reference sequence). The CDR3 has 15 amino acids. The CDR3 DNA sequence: TGTGCCAGTAGTGCCGGGACAGCCGTCAATTCACCCCTCCACTTT. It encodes CASSAGTAVNSPLHF.

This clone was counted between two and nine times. CDR3 bases: TGTGCCAGCAGCTTAGTATACGGGACAGGGGGATCTTACGAGCAGTACTTC. Its translation: CASSLVYGTGGSYEQYF. The rearrangement joins TRBV7-9 to TRBJ2-7; 11 nucleotides align to TRBD1. Per germline, CDR1 SEHNR and CDR2 FQNEAQ (reference sequence). The junction had 9 bases not matched to a gene; V was cut back by 1 base and J by 4 bases. The CDR3 is 17 residues long.

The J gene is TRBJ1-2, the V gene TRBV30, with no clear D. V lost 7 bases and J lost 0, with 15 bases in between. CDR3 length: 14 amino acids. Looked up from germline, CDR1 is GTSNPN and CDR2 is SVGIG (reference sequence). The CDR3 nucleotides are TGTGCCTTAAGGAGATCGTTAGCTAACTATGGCTACACCTTC. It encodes CALRRSLANYGYTF.

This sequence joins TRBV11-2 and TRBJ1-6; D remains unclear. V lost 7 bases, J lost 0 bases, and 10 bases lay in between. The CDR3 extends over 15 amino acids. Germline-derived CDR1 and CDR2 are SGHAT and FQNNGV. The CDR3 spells CASTLEASYNSPLHF. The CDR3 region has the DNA TGTGCCAGCACTCTCGAGGCCTCCTATAATTCACCCCTCCACTTT.

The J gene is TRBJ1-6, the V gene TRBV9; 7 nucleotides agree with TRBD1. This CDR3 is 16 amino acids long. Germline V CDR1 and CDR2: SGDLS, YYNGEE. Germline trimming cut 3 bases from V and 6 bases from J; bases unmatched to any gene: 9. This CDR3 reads CASSAGTGTANSPLHF. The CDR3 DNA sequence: TGTGCCAGCAGCGCGGGTACCGGGACAGCTAATTCACCCCTCCACTTT.

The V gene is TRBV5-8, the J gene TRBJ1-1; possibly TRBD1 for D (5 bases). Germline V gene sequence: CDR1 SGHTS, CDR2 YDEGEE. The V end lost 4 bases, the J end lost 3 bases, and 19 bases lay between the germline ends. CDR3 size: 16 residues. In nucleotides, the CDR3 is TGTGCCAGCAGCCGCCCGGGGGACCTCAGATACACTGAAGCTTTCTTT. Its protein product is CASSRPGDLRYTEAFF.

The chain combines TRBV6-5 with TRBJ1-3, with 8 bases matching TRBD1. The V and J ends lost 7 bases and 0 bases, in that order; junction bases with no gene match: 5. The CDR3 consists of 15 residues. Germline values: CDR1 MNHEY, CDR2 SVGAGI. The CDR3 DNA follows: TGTGCCAGCACTCCGCAGGGGGCCTCTGGAAACACCATATATTTT. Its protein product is CASTPQGASGNTIYF.

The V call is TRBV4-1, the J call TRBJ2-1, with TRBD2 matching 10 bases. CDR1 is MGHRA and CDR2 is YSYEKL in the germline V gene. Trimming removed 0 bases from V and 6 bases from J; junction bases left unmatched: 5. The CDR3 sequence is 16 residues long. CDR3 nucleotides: TGCGCCAGCAGCCAAGATCTAGCGGGGGTCCTCAATGAGCAGTTCTTC. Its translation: CASSQDLAGVLNEQFF.

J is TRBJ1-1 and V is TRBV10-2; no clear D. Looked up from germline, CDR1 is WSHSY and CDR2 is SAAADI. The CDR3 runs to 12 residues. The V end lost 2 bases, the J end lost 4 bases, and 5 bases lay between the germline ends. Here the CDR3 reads CASSEVVTEAFF. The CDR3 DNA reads TGCGCCAGCAGTGAGGTAGTCACTGAAGCTTTCTTT.

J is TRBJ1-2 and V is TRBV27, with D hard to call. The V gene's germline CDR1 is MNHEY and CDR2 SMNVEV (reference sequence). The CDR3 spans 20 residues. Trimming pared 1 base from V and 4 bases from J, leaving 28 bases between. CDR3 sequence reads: CASSLYSPPIPETEIYGYTF. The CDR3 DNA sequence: TGTGCCAGCAGTTTATACTCCCCCCCGATTCCGGAGACGGAAATCTATGGCTACACCTTC.

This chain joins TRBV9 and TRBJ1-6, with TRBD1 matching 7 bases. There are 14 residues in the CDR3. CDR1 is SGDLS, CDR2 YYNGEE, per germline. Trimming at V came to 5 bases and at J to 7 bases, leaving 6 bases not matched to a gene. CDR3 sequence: CASRGGGGNSPLHF. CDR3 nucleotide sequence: TGTGCCAGCAGGGGCGGAGGGGGCAATTCACCCCTCCACTTT. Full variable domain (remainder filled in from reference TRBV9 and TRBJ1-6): DSGVTQTPKHLITATGQRVTLRCSPRSGDLSVYWYQQSLDQGLQFLIQYYNGEERAKGNILERFSAQQFPDLHSELNLSSLELGDSALYFCASRGGGGNSPLHFGNGTRLTVT.